These 27 T cell receptor beta chains came from one sample sequenced in a study of patients and donors after allogeneic stem cell transplantation. TCRdb re-analysed the RT-PCR reads in MiXCR, keeping a single row per CDR3 protein. The sample has about 40,000 distinct CDR3 sequences, around a third seen once. The specimen sequenced was blood, either unsorted or a sorted T cell fraction (not recorded which). All receptors come from a human donor who was either an allogeneic HSCT recipient or a stem cell or donor lymphocyte infusion donor (not recorded which). It is not recorded whose cells these are; they may come from a transplant donor.

The chain has TRBV29-1 and TRBJ2-1; 11 nucleotides agree with TRBD2. The CDR3 has 14 amino acids. The germline CDR1 and CDR2 sequences are SQVTM and ANQGSEA. Trimming removed 6 bases from V and 4 bases from J; junction bases left unmatched: 5. For the CDR3, the DNA is TGCAGCGTATCCCGACTAGCGGGGTACAATGAGCAGTTCTTC. Its translation: CSVSRLAGYNEQFF.

The J gene is TRBJ2-7, the V gene TRBV20-1, with D maybe TRBD1 (6 bases). This CDR3 has 16 amino acids. Trimming took 3 bases from V and 7 from J, leaving 25 bases between them. Looked up from germline, CDR1 is DFQATT and CDR2 is SNEGSKA (reference sequence). The CDR3 DNA reads as TGCAGTGCTAGTTTGGCAGGGGCCCGCCGAATGGAGGAGCAGTACTTC. As protein: CSASLAGARRMEEQYF.

This clonotype is medium-sized (0.01 to 0.1%) within its sample. This sequence joins TRBV4-3 and TRBJ2-1; no firm D call. V lost 4 bases and J 3 bases, leaving 7 bases between the germline ends. The CDR3 sequence is 13 residues long. Germline CDR1 is LGHNA and CDR2 is YSLEER. For the CDR3, the DNA is TGCGCCAGCAGCCGGAGCCTCTACAATGAGCAGTTCTTC. Translation gives CASSRSLYNEQFF.

This clonotype was detected once. V and J are TRBV2 and TRBJ2-2; tentative D call: TRBD2 (6 bases). V lost 6 bases and J lost 4, with 12 bases in between. The CDR3 spans 14 residues. Looked up from germline, CDR1 is SNHLY and CDR2 is FYNNEI. The CDR3 nucleotides read TGTGCCAGCAGGAACGGACTATCCACCGGGGAGCTGTTTTTT. It is translated as CASRNGLSTGELFF. The full variable domain, rest sourced from reference TRBV2 and TRBJ2-2, is EPEVTQTPSHQVTQMGQEVILRCVPISNHLYFYWYRQILGQKVEFLVSFYNNEISEKSEIFDDQFSVERPDGSNFTLKIRSTKLEDSAMYFCASRNGLSTGELFFGEGSRLTVL.

The chain combines TRBV5-4 with TRBJ2-1, with D possibly TRBD1 on 5 matching bases. Between the trimmed V and J ends, which lost 4 bases and 7 bases, there was a span of 6 bases. There are 11 residues in the CDR3. CDR1 and CDR2 (germline): SGHNT, YYREEE (reference sequence). In nucleotides, the CDR3 is TGTGCCAGCAGCCCAGGGAATGAGCAGTTCTTC. It translates to CASSPGNEQFF.

By sample share, this clonotype is hyperexpanded (1% or more). The chain employs TRBV20-1 and TRBJ1-5, with D hard to call. Trimming took off 0 bases at V and 6 bases at J, with 12 bases between the two ends. Germline V gene data show CDR1 as DFQATT and CDR2 as SNEGSKA (reference sequence). The CDR3 runs to 14 residues. The CDR3 nucleotides read TGCAGTGCTAGAGATTCTTTTCCCGGTCAGCCCCAGCATTTT. Translated: CSARDSFPGQPQHF.

The J gene is TRBJ1-1, the V gene TRBV12-3 or TRBV12-4; TRBD1 matches 7 bases. The CDR3 spans 14 residues. Trimming at V came to 2 bases and at J to 4 bases, leaving 4 bases not matched to a gene. The CDR3 protein is CASSLWRQGTEAFF. The CDR3 DNA follows: TGTGCCAGCAGTTTATGGAGACAGGGCACTGAAGCTTTCTTT.

This clonotype was detected ten times or more. The chain joins TRBV7-3 to TRBJ1-2; D may be TRBD1 (6 bases). V lost 2 bases to trimming and J lost 6 bases, with 10 bases between them. CDR1 is SGHTA and CDR2 is FQGTGA in the germline V gene. This CDR3 region has 13 residues. CDR3 nucleotide sequence: TGTGCCAGCAGCTTACAGGCAGGGGATGGCTACACCTTC. It yields the protein CASSLQAGDGYTF.

This clonotype appeared many times. This chain uses TRBV29-1 with TRBJ1-1; D call uncertain. Trimming removed 6 bases at V and 0 bases at J, with 11 bases between. Germline V lookup: CDR1 SQVTM, CDR2 ANQGSEA. This CDR3 has 13 amino acids. The CDR3 bases are TGCAGCGTCTCGCGACTTTTGAACACTGAAGCTTTCTTT. Its translation: CSVSRLLNTEAFF. Combining the CDR3 with reference TRBV29-1 and TRBJ1-1 gives the whole variable domain SAVISQKPSRDICQRGTSLTIQCQVDSQVTMMFWYRQQPGQSLTLIATANQGSEATYESGFVIDKFPISRPNLTFSTLTVSNMSPEDSSIYLCSVSRLLNTEAFFGQGTRLTVV.

The V call is TRBV13, the J call TRBJ2-2, with D hard to call. Deletions cut 6 bases from V and 3 bases from J, with 11 bases between. CDR1 and CDR2 from the germline V gene are PRHDT and FYEKMQ (reference sequence). The CDR3 loop spans 14 amino acids. This CDR3 is CASRIFPHTGELFF. CDR3 DNA: TGTGCCAGCAGAATTTTCCCCCACACCGGGGAGCTGTTTTTT.

This clonotype was detected only a few times. The CDR3 protein is CASSVDNRGYGYTF. CDR3 sequence (DNA): TGTGCCAGCAGCGTAGACAACAGGGGCTATGGCTACACCTTC. V and J are TRBV9 and TRBJ1-2, with TRBD1 matching over 7 bases. J lost 4 bases, V lost 0 bases, and 3 bases had no gene match. The CDR3 loop spans 14 amino acids. Germline assignment: CDR1 SGDLS and CDR2 YYNGEE. The variable domain in full, with the rest retrieved from reference TRBV9 and TRBJ1-2, is DSGVTQTPKHLITATGQRVTLRCSPRSGDLSVYWYQQSLDQGLQFLIQYYNGEERAKGNILERFSAQQFPDLHSELNLSSLELGDSALYFCASSVDNRGYGYTFGSGTRLTVV.

This clonotype has a handful of counts. The V call is TRBV20-1, the J call TRBJ1-5; no definite D call. The V and J ends lost 7 bases and 0 bases respectively, with 7 bases between them. The CDR3 contains 12 residues. Germline V gives CDR1 DFQATT, CDR2 SNEGSKA (reference sequence). The CDR3 nucleotides read TGCAGTGTGACATCTAGCAATCAGCCCCAGCATTTT. Protein sequence: CSVTSSNQPQHF.

The chain couples TRBV4-2 to TRBJ1-1; a weak D match, TRBD1 (6 bases). The germline V and J ends were trimmed by 2 bases and 0 bases, with 10 bases remaining between them. This CDR3 contains 15 residues. The germline V gene encodes CDR1 LGHNA and CDR2 YNFKEQ. The CDR3 coding sequence is TGTGCCAGCAGCCAACTACAGGGCCTGAACACTGAAGCTTTCTTT. This sequence encodes CASSQLQGLNTEAFF.

A few counts support this clonotype. The J gene is TRBJ1-1, the V gene TRBV6-2 or TRBV6-3, with 9 bases matching TRBD1. V lost 7 bases, J lost 5 bases, and 5 bases stayed unmatched. This CDR3 comprises 13 residues. Germline V gene lookup returns CDR1 MNHEY and CDR2 SVGEGT. The CDR3 DNA reads as TGTGCCAGCAAGGGGACAGGGAGGACTGAAGCTTTCTTT. Translation gives CASKGTGRTEAFF.

V and J are TRBV5-1 and TRBJ2-1; D may be TRBD2 (6 bases). Germline CDR1 SGHRS, CDR2 YFSETQ. There are 14 residues in the CDR3. V was clipped by 4 bases and J by 6 bases, with 14 bases between them. The CDR3 DNA reads as TGCGCCAGCAGCCCCCTGCGCGGGGCCAATGAGCAGTTCTTC. This translates into CASSPLRGANEQFF.

The V gene is TRBV27, the J gene TRBJ2-5; 7 bases line up with TRBD2. This CDR3 has 14 residues. CDR1 is MNHEY, CDR2 SMNVEV, per germline (reference sequence). The V segment lost 5 bases and the J segment 3 bases; nucleotides outside the gene matches: 6. CDR3 residues: CASSRLGLKETQYF. CDR3 DNA sequence: TGTGCCAGCAGTAGGTTGGGACTAAAAGAGACCCAGTACTTC.

The chain couples TRBV7-9 to TRBJ2-7; unclear D gene. The CDR3 extends over 13 amino acids. The V and J ends lost 3 bases and 2 bases respectively, with 8 bases between them. Germline V gene data show CDR1 as SEHNR and CDR2 as FQNEAQ (reference sequence). The CDR3 region is CASSFMAAYEQYF. The CDR3 DNA sequence: TGTGCCAGCAGCTTCATGGCAGCCTACGAGCAGTACTTC.

A few counts support this clonotype. V gene TRBV10-3 combines with J gene TRBJ2-1; D might be TRBD2 (6 bases). V was cut by 2 bases and J by 7 bases, with 15 bases left in between. The length of the CDR3 is 15 residues. CDR1 is ENHRY, CDR2 SYGVKD, per germline. The chain's CDR3 is CAISEAGSGGNEQFF. DNA of the CDR3: TGTGCCATCAGTGAGGCGGGGAGTGGCGGGAATGAGCAGTTCTTC.

The J gene is TRBJ2-2, the V gene TRBV3-1; 10 bases agree with TRBD2. Germline values: CDR1 LGHDT, CDR2 YNNKEL (reference sequence). After removal of 4 bases from V and 4 bases from J, the junction contained 6 bases not matched to a gene. The CDR3 sequence is 16 residues long. The CDR3 coding sequence is TGTGCCAGCAGCCCGCCAAAGCGGGAGGGCACCGGGGAGCTGTTTTTT. Its protein is CASSPPKREGTGELFF.

V is TRBV12-3 or TRBV12-4 and J is TRBJ2-3; D not resolved. This CDR3 region has 15 residues. V gave up 6 bases and J gave up 0 bases, with 13 bases separating them. CDR3 nucleotides: TGTGCCAGCAGCCCAAGAGGTCTGAGCACAGATACGCAGTATTTT. Residues: CASSPRGLSTDTQYF.

In this sample, this clonotype turned up a few times. The J gene is TRBJ1-6, the V gene TRBV12-3 or TRBV12-4, with unresolved D. Trimming took 6 bases from V and 2 from J, leaving 5 bases between them. The CDR3 covers 13 residues. CDR3 DNA sequence: TGTGCCAGCAGAGCAGCCTATAATTCACCCCTCCACTTT. It yields the protein CASRAAYNSPLHF.

Only a few counts were recorded for this clonotype. This chain links TRBV15 with TRBJ2-7; D is unresolved. This CDR3 region has 14 residues. Trimming cost V 0 bases and J 5 bases, with 11 bases left between them. Germline values: CDR1 LNHNV, CDR2 YYDKDF (reference sequence). Written as DNA, the CDR3 is TGTGCCACCAGCAGAGATGGGGAAGACCACGAGCAGTACTTC. It is translated as CATSRDGEDHEQYF.

J is TRBJ2-5 and V is TRBV20-1; TRBD2 aligns across 8 bases. CDR1 and CDR2 from the germline V gene are DFQATT and SNEGSKA (reference sequence). V was pared by 3 bases and J by 4 bases, with 7 bases of the junction left unmatched. The CDR3 consists of 14 residues. CDR3 protein: CSARTPGRGETQYF. The CDR3 bases are TGCAGTGCTAGGACCCCCGGGAGGGGAGAGACCCAGTACTTC.

The J gene is TRBJ2-1, the V gene TRBV2; 8 nucleotides align to TRBD1. V trimming: 6 bases; J trimming: 3 bases; junction bases outside the gene matches: 1. CDR1 is SNHLY and CDR2 is FYNNEI in the germline V gene. The CDR3 extends over 13 amino acids. The DNA for the CDR3 is TGTGCCAGCAGGGACAGGGACTACAATGAGCAGTTCTTC. Encoded protein: CASRDRDYNEQFF.

The chain combines TRBV29-1 with TRBJ2-7; 7 bases match TRBD1. The CDR3 extends over 12 amino acids. The ends lost 6 bases at V and 6 bases at J; junction bases unmatched: 8. The germline CDR1 and CDR2 sequences are SQVTM and ANQGSEA. The CDR3 coding sequence is TGCAGCGTGACAGGGAATAGTGGCGAGCAGTACTTC. Its translation is CSVTGNSGEQYF.

The gene calls are TRBV20-1 and TRBJ2-3, with D possibly matching TRBD2 (7 bases). The germline V gene encodes CDR1 DFQATT and CDR2 SNEGSKA (reference sequence). V lost 1 base and J lost 5, with 16 bases in between. CDR3 length equals 15 residues. As DNA, the CDR3 is TGCAGTGCTAGAGGCCCCGGGGGGCGCATAGATACGCAGTATTTT. Amino acids: CSARGPGGRIDTQYF.

In this sample, this clonotype turned up a few times. This rearrangement joins TRBV5-1 to TRBJ2-3, with unresolved D. Trimming removed 5 bases from V and 1 base from J, with 5 bases in between. There are 12 residues in the CDR3. Germline CDR1 is SGHRS and CDR2 is YFSETQ. The CDR3 DNA is TGCGCCAGCAGGGGCGGCACAGATACGCAGTATTTT. It is translated as CASRGGTDTQYF.